This TCR beta chain was sequenced for a study of T-cell memory formation after mild COVID-19. Background on the study: Largely, TCR clusters stayed within a single donor.

This clonotype occurred a few times. TCRdb independently ran MiXCR on the 5' RACE reads; one entry per CDR3 protein. The table includes roughly 450,000 distinct CDR3 sequences, 15% to 20% detected once. The CDR3 covers 17 residues. V trimming: 0 bases; J trimming: 4 bases; junction bases outside the gene matches: 8. Germline loops: CDR1 SGHTA, CDR2 FQGNSA. The genes are TRBV7-2 and TRBJ2-1, with 8 positions matching TRBD2. The clonotype comes from an adult woman who had mild COVID-19 (a few samples of this study predate the infection). Cell type and time point are not known. Sequenced material: PBMCs or a T cell subset sorted from them (not recorded which). CDR3 nucleotides: TGTGCCAGCAGCTTAGCCGGGACTAGAGGAAAGTACAATGAGCAGTTCTTC. This codes for CASSLAGTRGKYNEQFF. Filled out from reference TRBV7-2 and TRBJ2-1, the complete variable domain reads GAGVSQSPSNKVTEKGKDVELRCDPISGHTALYWYRQSLGQGLEFLIYFQGNSAPDKSGLPSDRFSAERTGGSVSTLTIQRTQQEDSAVYLCASSLAGTRGKYNEQFFGPGTRLTVL.